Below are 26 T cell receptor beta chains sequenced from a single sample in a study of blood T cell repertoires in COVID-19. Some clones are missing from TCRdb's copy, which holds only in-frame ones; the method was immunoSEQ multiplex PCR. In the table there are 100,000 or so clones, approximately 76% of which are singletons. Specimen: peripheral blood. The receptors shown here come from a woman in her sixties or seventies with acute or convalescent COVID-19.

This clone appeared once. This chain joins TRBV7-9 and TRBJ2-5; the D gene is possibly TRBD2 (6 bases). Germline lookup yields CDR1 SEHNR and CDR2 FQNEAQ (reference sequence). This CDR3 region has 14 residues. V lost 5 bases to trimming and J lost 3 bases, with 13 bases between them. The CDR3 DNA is TGTGCCAGCAGCCCCGGGGACTGGAAAGAGACCCAGTACTTC. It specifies CASSPGDWKETQYF.

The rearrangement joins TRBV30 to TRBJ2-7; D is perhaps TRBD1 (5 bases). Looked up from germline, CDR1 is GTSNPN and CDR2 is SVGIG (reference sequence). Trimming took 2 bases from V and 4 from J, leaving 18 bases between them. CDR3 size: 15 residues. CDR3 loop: CAWSHPTAGMYEQYF. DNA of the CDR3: TGTGCCTGGAGTCACCCCACGGCAGGGATGTACGAGCAGTACTTC.

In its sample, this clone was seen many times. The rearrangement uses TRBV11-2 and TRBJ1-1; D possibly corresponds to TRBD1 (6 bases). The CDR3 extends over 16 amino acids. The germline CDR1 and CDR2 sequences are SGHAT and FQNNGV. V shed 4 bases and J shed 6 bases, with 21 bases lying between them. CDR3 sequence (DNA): TGTGCCAGCAGCTCTTGGGGCAGGGGCGAGGACCCTGAAGCTTTCTTT. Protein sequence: CASSSWGRGEDPEAFF.

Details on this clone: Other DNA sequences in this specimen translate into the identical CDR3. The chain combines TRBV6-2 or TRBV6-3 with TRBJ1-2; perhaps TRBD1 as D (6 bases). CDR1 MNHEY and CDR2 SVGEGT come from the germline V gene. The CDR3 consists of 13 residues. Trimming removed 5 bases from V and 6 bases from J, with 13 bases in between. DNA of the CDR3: TGTGCCAGCAGTAGAACAGGGCGGGATGGCTACACCTTC. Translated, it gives CASSRTGRDGYTF.

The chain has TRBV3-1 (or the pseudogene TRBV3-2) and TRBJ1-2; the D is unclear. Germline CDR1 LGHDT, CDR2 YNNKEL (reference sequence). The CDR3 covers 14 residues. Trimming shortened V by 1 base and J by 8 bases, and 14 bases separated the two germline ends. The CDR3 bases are TGTGCCAGCAGCCAAGCGGGATCAACTCTCGGCTACACCTTC. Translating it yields CASSQAGSTLGYTF.

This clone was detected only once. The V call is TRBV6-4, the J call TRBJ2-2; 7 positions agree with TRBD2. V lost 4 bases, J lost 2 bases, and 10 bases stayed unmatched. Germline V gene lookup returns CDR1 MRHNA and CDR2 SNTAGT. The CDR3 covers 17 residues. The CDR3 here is CASSVRLAALNTGELFF. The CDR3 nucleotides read TGTGCCAGCAGTGTAAGGCTAGCGGCCCTAAACACCGGGGAGCTGTTTTTT.

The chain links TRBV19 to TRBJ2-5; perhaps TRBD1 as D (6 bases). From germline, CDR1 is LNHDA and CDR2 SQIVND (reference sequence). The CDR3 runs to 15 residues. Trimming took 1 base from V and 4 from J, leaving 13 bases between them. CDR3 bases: TGTGCCAGTAGTATAGGTACAGGGTTTTCAGAGACCCAGTACTTC. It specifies CASSIGTGFSETQYF.

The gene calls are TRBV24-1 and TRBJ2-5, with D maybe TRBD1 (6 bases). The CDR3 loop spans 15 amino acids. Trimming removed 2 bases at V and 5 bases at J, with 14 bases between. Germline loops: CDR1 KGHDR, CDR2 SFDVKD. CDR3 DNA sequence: TGTGCCACCAGTGATTCAAGGGGGATAGGGGAGACCCAGTACTTC. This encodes CATSDSRGIGETQYF.

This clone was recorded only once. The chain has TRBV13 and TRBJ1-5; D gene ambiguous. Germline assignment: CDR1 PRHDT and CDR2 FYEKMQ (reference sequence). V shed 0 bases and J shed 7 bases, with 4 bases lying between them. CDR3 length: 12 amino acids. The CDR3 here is CASSLGFQPQHF. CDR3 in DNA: TGTGCCAGCAGCTTAGGCTTCCAGCCCCAGCATTTT.

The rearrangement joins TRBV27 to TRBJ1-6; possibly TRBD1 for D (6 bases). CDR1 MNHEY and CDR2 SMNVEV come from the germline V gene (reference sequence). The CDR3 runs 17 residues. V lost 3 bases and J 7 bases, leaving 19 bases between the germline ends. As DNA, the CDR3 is TGTGCCAGCAGTTTCTACCACCCCGGGACACCCAATTCACCCCTCCACTTT. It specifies CASSFYHPGTPNSPLHF.

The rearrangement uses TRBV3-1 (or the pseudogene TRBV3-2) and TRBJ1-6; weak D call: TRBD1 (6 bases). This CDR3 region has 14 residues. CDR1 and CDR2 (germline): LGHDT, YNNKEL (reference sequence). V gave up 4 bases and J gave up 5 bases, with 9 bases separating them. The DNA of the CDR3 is TGTGCCAGCAGCCTCACAGGGAATAATTCACCCCTCCACTTT. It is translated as CASSLTGNNSPLHF.

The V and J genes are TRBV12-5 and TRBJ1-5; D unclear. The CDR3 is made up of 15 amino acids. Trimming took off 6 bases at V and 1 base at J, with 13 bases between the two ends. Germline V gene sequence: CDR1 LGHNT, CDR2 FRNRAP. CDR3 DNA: TGTGCTAGTGGCCCGGGGAGTTCGAGCAATCAGCCCCAGCATTTT. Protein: CASGPGSSSNQPQHF.

CDR3 amino acids: CASSRTPPYEQYF. As DNA, the CDR3 is TGTGCCAGCAGCCGGACACCCCCCTACGAGCAGTACTTC. V is TRBV27 and J is TRBJ2-7; tentative D call: TRBD1 (5 bases). Trimming cost V 6 bases and J 2 bases, with 11 bases left between them. Germline V gene sequence: CDR1 MNHEY, CDR2 SMNVEV (reference sequence). This CDR3 contains 13 residues.

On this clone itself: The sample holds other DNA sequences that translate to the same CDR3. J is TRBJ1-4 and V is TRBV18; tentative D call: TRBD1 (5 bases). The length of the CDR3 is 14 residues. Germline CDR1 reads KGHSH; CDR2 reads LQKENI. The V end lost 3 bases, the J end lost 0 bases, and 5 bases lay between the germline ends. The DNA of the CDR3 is TGTGCCAGCTCACCGACAGCAACTAATGAAAAACTGTTTTTT. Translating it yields CASSPTATNEKLFF.

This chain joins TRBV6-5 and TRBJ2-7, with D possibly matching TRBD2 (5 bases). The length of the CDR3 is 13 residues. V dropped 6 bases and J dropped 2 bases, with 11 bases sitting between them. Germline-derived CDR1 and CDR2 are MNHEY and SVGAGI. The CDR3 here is CASRSSPAYEQYF. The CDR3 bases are TGTGCCAGCAGATCTAGCCCGGCCTACGAGCAGTACTTC.

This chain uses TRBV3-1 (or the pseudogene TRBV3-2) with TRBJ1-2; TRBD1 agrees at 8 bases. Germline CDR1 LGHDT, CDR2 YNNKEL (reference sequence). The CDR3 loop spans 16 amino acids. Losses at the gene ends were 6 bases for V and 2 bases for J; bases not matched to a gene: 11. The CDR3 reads CASSFTTGAVNYGYTF. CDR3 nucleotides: TGTGCCAGCAGTTTTACGACAGGGGCCGTCAACTATGGCTACACCTTC.

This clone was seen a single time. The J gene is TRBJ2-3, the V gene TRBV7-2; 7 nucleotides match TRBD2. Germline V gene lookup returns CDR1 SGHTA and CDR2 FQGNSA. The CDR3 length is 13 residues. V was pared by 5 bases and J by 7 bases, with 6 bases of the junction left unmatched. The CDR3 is CASSPGRGYTQYF. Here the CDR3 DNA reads TGTGCCAGCAGCCCTGGGAGGGGTTATACGCAGTATTTT.

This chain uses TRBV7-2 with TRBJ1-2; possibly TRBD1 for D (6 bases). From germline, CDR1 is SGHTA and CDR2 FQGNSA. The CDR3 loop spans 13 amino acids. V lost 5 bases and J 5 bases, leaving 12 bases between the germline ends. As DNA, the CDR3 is TGTGCCAGCAGCCTCGGGACATCTTATGGCTACACCTTC. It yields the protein CASSLGTSYGYTF. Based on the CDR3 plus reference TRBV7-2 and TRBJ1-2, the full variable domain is GAGVSQSPSNKVTEKGKDVELRCDPISGHTALYWYRQSLGQGLEFLIYFQGNSAPDKSGLPSDRFSAERTGGSVSTLTIQRTQQEDSAVYLCASSLGTSYGYTFGSGTRLTVV.

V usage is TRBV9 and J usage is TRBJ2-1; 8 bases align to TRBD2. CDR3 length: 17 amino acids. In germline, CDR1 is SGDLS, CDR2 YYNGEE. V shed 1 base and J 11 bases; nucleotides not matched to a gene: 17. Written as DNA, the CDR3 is TGTGCCAGCAGCGTATCCGGAGTACTAGCGGCGACCGAGAAGCAGTTCTTC. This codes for CASSVSGVLAATEKQFF.

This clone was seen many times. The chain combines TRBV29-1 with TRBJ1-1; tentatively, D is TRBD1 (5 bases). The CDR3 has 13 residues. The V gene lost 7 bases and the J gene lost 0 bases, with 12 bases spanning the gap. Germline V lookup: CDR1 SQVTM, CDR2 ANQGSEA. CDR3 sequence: CSGRQSMNTEAFF. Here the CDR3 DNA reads TGCAGCGGGCGACAGTCCATGAACACTGAAGCTTTCTTT.

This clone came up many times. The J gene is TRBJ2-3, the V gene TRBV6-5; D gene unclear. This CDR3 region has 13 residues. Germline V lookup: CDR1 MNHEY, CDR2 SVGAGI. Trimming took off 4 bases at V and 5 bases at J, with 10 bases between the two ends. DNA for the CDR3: TGTGCCAGCAGTTTCTCGACTGGAGATACGCAGTATTTT. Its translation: CASSFSTGDTQYF.

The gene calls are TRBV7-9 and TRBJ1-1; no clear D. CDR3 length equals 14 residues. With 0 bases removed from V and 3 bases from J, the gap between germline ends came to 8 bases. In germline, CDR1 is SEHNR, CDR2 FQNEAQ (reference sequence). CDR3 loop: CASSLARVDTEAFF. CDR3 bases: TGTGCCAGCAGCTTAGCGAGGGTAGACACTGAAGCTTTCTTT. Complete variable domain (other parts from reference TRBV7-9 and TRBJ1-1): DTGVSQNPRHKITKRGQNVTFRCDPISEHNRLYWYRQTLGQGPEFLTYFQNEAQLEKSRLLSDRFSAERPKGSFSTLEIQRTEQGDSAMYLCASSLARVDTEAFFGQGTRLTVV.

The CDR3 DNA is TGTGCCAGCAGCCAAGGGGCCCGGGGAAACACAGATACGCAGTATTTT. It specifies CASSQGARGNTDTQYF. The chain links TRBV4-2 to TRBJ2-3; maybe TRBD2 (5 bases). The V end lost 1 base, the J end lost 2 bases, and 13 bases lay between the germline ends. The CDR3 contains 16 residues. The germline V gene has CDR1 LGHNA and CDR2 YNFKEQ.

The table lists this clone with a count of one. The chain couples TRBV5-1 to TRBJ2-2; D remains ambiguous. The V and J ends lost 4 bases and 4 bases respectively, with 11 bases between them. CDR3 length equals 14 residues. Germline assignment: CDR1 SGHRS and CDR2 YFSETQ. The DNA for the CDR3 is TGCGCCAGCAGCCCCAGGTCAGGCACCGGGGAGCTGTTTTTT. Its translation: CASSPRSGTGELFF.

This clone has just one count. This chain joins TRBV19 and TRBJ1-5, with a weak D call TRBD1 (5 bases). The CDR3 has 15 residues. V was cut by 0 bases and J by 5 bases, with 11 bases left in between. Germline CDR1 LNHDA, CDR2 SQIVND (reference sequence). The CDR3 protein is CASSIDLAGYQPQHF. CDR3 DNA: TGTGCCAGTAGTATAGATCTGGCAGGGTATCAGCCCCAGCATTTT.

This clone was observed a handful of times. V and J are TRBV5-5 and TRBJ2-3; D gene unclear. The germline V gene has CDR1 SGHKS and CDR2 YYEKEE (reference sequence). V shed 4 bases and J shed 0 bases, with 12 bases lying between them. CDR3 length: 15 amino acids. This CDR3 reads CASSLADFSTDTQYF. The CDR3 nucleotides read TGTGCCAGCAGCCTTGCAGACTTTAGCACAGATACGCAGTATTTT.